This T cell receptor beta chain was identified during a study of identical twins. The CDR3 has 15 residues. Unique molecular identifiers were in the cDNA, with template-switch universal primer binding. TCRdb ran MiXCR on the 5' RACE reads and lists one entry per CDR3 protein. The table lists 200,000 to 250,000 distinct CDR3 sequences, roughly an eighth of them singletons. This clonotype came up many times. This same sample was also taken into another study, of yellow fever vaccine responses in identical twins.

The rearrangement links TRBV21-1 to TRBJ2-7; TRBD1 is the table's D call and was not checked against the DNA. TRBV21-1 counts as a pseudogene. What was sequenced was memory (CD45RO+) T cells sorted from blood. The receptor's source is a woman aged 18-29 years in good health. This CDR3 reads CASSKGQRSPYEQYF. In nucleotides, the CDR3 is TGTGCCAGCAGCAAGGGCCAGCGGTCCCCCTACGAGCAGTACTTC.